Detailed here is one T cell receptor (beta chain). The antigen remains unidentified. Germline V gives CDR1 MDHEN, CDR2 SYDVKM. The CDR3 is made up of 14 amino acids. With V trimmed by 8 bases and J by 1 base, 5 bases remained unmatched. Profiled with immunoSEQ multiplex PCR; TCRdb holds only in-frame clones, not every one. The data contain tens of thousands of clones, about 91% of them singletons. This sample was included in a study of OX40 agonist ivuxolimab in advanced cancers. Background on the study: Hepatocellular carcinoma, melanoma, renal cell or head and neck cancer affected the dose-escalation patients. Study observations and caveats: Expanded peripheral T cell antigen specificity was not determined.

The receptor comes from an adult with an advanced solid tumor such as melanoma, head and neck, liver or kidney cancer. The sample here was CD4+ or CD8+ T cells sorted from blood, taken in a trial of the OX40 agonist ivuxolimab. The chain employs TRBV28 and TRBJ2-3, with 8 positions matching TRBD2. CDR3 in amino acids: CASLAGRRTDTQYF. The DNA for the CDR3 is TGTGCCAGCTTAGCGGGAAGGCGCACAGATACGCAGTATTTT.